What follows is one T cell receptor beta chain and its context. The antigen is not known. Both TRBC1 and TRBC2 were covered by a beta constant-region primer of two equimolar oligonucleotides. An oligonucleotide with the SP2 primer and a 12-nucleotide UMI was ligated to the cDNA 3' end. TCRdb itself ran the UMI-ligation and nested PCR reads through MiXCR, one entry per CDR3 protein. The sample comprises 100,000 or so distinct CDR3 sequences, roughly 7.3% of which are singletons, and roughly 1.6% rests with the top ten. The data belong to a study of naive and memory T cell subsets. General study results and limits: There was no ground truth to check naive and memory subset results.

Four subsets defined by CD45RA and CD27 were sorted after CD3, CD4, CD8 and live/dead staining. V shed 1 base and J shed 7 bases, with 20 bases lying between them. The germline gives CDR1 DFQATT, CDR2 SNEGSKA (reference sequence). The CDR3 consists of 16 residues. This receptor was taken from a human donor in good health. Sequences were obtained from central memory CD4+ T cells from blood. The chain links TRBV20-1 to TRBJ2-1, with D perhaps being TRBD1 or TRBD2 (5 bases each). This CDR3 is CSARASGTNPANEQFF. In nucleotides, the CDR3 is TGCAGTGCTAGAGCCTCCGGGACCAACCCAGCGAATGAGCAGTTCTTC.